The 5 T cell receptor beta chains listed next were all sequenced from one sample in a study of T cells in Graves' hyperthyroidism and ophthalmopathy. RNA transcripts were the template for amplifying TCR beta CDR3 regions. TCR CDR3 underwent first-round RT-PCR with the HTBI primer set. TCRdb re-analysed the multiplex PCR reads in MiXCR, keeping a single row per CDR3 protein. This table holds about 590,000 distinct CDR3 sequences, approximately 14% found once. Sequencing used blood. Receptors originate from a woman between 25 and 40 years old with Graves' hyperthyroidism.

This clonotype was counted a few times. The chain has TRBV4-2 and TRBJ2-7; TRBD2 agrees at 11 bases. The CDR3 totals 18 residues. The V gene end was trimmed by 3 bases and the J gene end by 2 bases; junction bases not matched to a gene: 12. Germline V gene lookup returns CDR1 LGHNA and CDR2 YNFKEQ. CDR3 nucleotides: TGTGCCAGCAGCCAGTACCCATTCGCACTAGCGGGAGCCTACGAGCAGTACTTC. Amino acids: CASSQYPFALAGAYEQYF.

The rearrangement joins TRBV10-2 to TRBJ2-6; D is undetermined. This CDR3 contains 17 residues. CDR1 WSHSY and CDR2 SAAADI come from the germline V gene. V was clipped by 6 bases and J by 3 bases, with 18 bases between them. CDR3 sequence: CASRRYLRWFGANVLTF. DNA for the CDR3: TGCGCCAGCAGAAGATACCTTCGGTGGTTTGGGGCCAACGTCCTGACTTTC.

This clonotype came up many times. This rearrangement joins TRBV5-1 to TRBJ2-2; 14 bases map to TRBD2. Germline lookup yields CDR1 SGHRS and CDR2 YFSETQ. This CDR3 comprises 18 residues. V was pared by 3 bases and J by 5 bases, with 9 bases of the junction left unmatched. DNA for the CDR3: TGCGCCAGCAGCTCACCGGGACTAGCGGGAGAACCTACCGGGGAGCTGTTTTTT. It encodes CASSSPGLAGEPTGELFF.

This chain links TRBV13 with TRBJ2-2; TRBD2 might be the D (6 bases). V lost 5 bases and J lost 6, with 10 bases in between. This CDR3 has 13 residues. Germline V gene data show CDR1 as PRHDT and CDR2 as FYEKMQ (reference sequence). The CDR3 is CASSLRRAGELFF. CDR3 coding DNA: TGTGCCAGCAGCCTTAGGAGGGCCGGGGAGCTGTTTTTT.

CDR3 amino acids: CASREIRTAEAFF. The CDR3 bases are TGTGCCAGCAGGGAAATAAGGACAGCCGAAGCTTTCTTT. The genes are TRBV2 and TRBJ1-1, with D perhaps TRBD1 (6 bases). Germline V lookup: CDR1 SNHLY, CDR2 FYNNEI. The V and J ends lost 6 bases and 8 bases respectively, with 16 bases between them. There are 13 residues in the CDR3. The full variable domain, completed using reference TRBV2 and TRBJ1-1, is EPEVTQTPSHQVTQMGQEVILRCVPISNHLYFYWYRQILGQKVEFLVSFYNNEISEKSEIFDDQFSVERPDGSNFTLKIRSTKLEDSAMYFCASREIRTAEAFFGQGTRLTVV.